This T cell receptor (beta chain) was recorded in a study of somatic mutations in cytotoxic T cells in rheumatoid arthritis. This CDR3 region has 15 residues. Germline loops: CDR1 LGHNA, CDR2 YNFKEQ. J gave up 6 bases and V 4 bases, and 1 base lay outside the gene matches. In the source study's methods: Concordance between patient CD8+ clones exceeding 1% and published virus-specific TCRB sequences was infrequent. The repertoire was sequenced with immunoSEQ multiplex PCR; TCRdb's copy has only in-frame clones and lacks some. V and J calls plus clone size are reproduced from that table; the DNA served to infer D and trimming. This sample has 8,500 to 13,000 clones; 70% to 80% occur once, and the top ten carry almost 35%.

The sequenced material came from CD8+ T cells sorted from blood. This TCR derives from an adult with rheumatoid arthritis. The chain is built from TRBV4-2 and TRBJ2-2; the match to TRBD2 covers 14 bases. The CDR3 sequence: CASSPGLAGAGELFF. In DNA, the CDR3 is TGTGCCAGCAGCCCGGGACTAGCGGGGGCCGGGGAGCTGTTTTTT.